This T cell receptor beta chain derives from a study of neurological immune-mediated disorders. Synthesis of cDNA used 5'RACE (with 10-nucleotide random UMIs). From the 5' RACE reads, TCRdb called clonotypes with MiXCR, one entry per CDR3 protein. The table shows 50,000 to 65,000 distinct CDR3 sequences, with roughly 3.5% occurring only once. V gave up 5 bases and J gave up 5 bases; unmatched junction bases: 9. CDR1 is MNHEY and CDR2 is SVGAGI in the germline V gene. The CDR3 spans 16 residues. In this sample, this clonotype turned up many times. Sequencing was done on a sample of PBMCs. The TCR originated in a young man with multiple sclerosis. V usage is TRBV6-5 and J usage is TRBJ1-5; 10 nucleotides match TRBD1. CDR3 protein: CASSTRDRGRDQPQHF. DNA for the CDR3: TGTGCCAGCAGTACCCGGGACAGGGGCAGGGATCAGCCCCAGCATTTT.